The next 8 T cell receptor beta chains were all read from a single sample in a study of blood T cell repertoires in COVID-19. Repertoires were generated with immunoSEQ multiplex PCR, while TCRdb's copy carries only in-frame clones and drops some. The sample has tens of thousands of clones, roughly 86% seen once. Sample: peripheral blood. These receptor sequences come from a woman aged 50 to 60 with active or convalescent COVID-19.

The V call is TRBV5-1, the J call TRBJ2-7, with 12 nucleotides matching TRBD2. The germline gives CDR1 SGHRS, CDR2 YFSETQ. J lost 6 bases, V lost 3 bases, and 16 bases had no gene match. The CDR3 is 18 residues long. CDR3 coding DNA: TGCGCCAGCAGCTACCTCCCGACTAGCGGGAGTCCTCCCCTCGAGCAGTACTTC. Translated, it gives CASSYLPTSGSPPLEQYF.

The gene calls are TRBV18 and TRBJ1-4; 7 positions agree with TRBD1. CDR3 length equals 16 residues. The V gene end was trimmed by 3 bases and the J gene end by 5 bases; junction bases not matched to a gene: 9. From germline, CDR1 is KGHSH and CDR2 LQKENI. The CDR3 coding sequence is TGTGCCAGCTCACCCCCTCGAGGGGGCGGAAATGAAAAACTGTTTTTT. Its protein product is CASSPPRGGGNEKLFF.

The chain uses TRBV19 and TRBJ1-5; a weak D match, TRBD1 (5 bases). Germline values: CDR1 LNHDA, CDR2 SQIVND (reference sequence). The CDR3 contains 13 residues. V lost 7 bases, J lost 7 bases, and 14 bases lay in between. CDR3 sequence reads: CASIPGPEQPQHF. CDR3 coding DNA: TGTGCCAGTATCCCAGGGCCGGAACAGCCCCAGCATTTT.

V and J are TRBV27 and TRBJ2-7; D is perhaps TRBD1 (5 bases). V lost 0 bases and J lost 3, with 12 bases in between. The CDR3 is 15 residues long. CDR1 and CDR2 (germline): MNHEY, SMNVEV (reference sequence). CDR3 amino acids: CASSLSPGNLYEQYF. The CDR3 region has the DNA TGTGCCAGCAGTTTATCGCCAGGGAACCTCTACGAGCAGTACTTC.

V usage is TRBV13 and J usage is TRBJ2-1, with TRBD2 matching 8 bases. J was trimmed by 7 bases and V by 2 bases; bases with no gene match: 10. The CDR3 has 16 residues. Per germline, CDR1 PRHDT and CDR2 FYEKMQ (reference sequence). The CDR3 region has the DNA TGTGCCAGCAGCTTAAGAGGGAGCGGGAGTAAAAATGAGCAGTTCTTC. It is translated as CASSLRGSGSKNEQFF.

This rearrangement joins TRBV9 to TRBJ1-2; 8 bases map to TRBD1. With 0 bases clipped from V and 7 bases from J, the junction kept 11 bases outside the gene matches. Germline CDR1 is SGDLS and CDR2 is YYNGEE. The CDR3 length is 16 residues. Here the CDR3 DNA reads TGTGCCAGCAGCGTAGCGCTAGCCGGACAGGGTGGTGGCTACACCTTC. It encodes CASSVALAGQGGGYTF.

This CDR3 reads CASSFVAARDTQYF. The CDR3 region has the DNA TGTGCCAGCAGTTTCGTAGCGGCCCGCGATACGCAGTATTTT. This chain connects TRBV28 to TRBJ2-3; a weak D match, TRBD2 (6 bases). The ends were cut back, 3 bases at V and 6 bases at J, with 13 bases in the middle. This CDR3 contains 14 residues. Germline V CDR1 and CDR2: MDHEN, SYDVKM.

The chain combines TRBV5-1 with TRBJ1-1; D is possibly TRBD1 (6 bases). With 4 bases removed from V and 2 bases from J, the gap between germline ends came to 18 bases. The CDR3 totals 16 residues. Germline V gene sequence: CDR1 SGHRS, CDR2 YFSETQ. The CDR3: CASSRLDSSQNTEAFF. CDR3 nucleotides: TGCGCCAGCAGCCGCCTGGACAGCTCCCAAAACACTGAAGCTTTCTTT.